The T cell receptor beta chain described here comes from a study of response to subunit inactivated influenza vaccine. As to this clonotype: The antigen remains unidentified.

Study conclusions and caveats: Seasonal influenza vaccination, on each occasion, was suggested by the authors to recruit few new T cells.

MiXCR, applied by TCRdb to the RT-PCR reads, yields one record per CDR3 protein. The sample shows about 160,000 distinct CDR3 sequences, approximately 10% of them seen only once. Trimming shortened V by 4 bases and J by 0 bases, and 20 bases separated the two germline ends. The CDR3 runs 18 residues. Germline-derived CDR1 and CDR2 are KGHDR and SFDVKD. This chain uses TRBV24-1 with TRBJ2-5; tentative D call: TRBD1 (5 bases). The source material was non-naive T cells sorted from PBMCs, sampled about 6 weeks after vaccination. The clonotype comes from a man in his fifties who received an inactivated influenza vaccine. The DNA for the CDR3 is TGTGCCACCAGTGACACAACTCGATCGACAGCGTACCAAGAGACCCAGTACTTC. This translates into CATSDTTRSTAYQETQYF.